This TCR beta chain comes out of a study of monozygotic twins with inflammatory bowel disease (dated by TCRdb to 2018 to 2020). At the level of the whole study: The complete study included approximately 28 monozygotic twin pairs: 19 IBD-discordant Danish pairs and nine German pairs, of which four were IBD-concordant and five were IBD-discordant. The search for disease-associated traits relied mainly on comparing, within discordant pairs, IBD patients with their genetically identical healthy co-twins. Each individual had, on average, about 151 000 unique TCRalpha sequences and 181 000 unique TCRbeta sequences available for analysis. What the study reported, not specific to this receptor: Differing immunosuppressive treatments among patients may have added background noise and inter-individual variability to the repertoires. TCRbeta repertoire diversity, by inverse Simpson index, was decreased in IBD patients compared with their healthy co-twins. The analysis was unable to tell apart different T cell subtypes. Compared with healthy twins, IBD patients shared fewer clonotypes with other individuals, and the difference was most pronounced in patients with signs of disease activity. The results gave no support for a single strong signal or clonotype linked to IBD. No difference in repertoire similarity was observed between concordant and discordant twins, possibly owing to limited statistical power.

From each donor, an approximately 2.3 ml peripheral blood sample was collected into PAXgene tubes and kept at -80 degrees C. Total RNA was isolated from whole blood with the PAXgene blood miRNA kit on an automated QIAcube, without T cell sorting. Deep TCRalpha and TCRbeta repertoire profiling with unique molecular barcoding was performed on peripheral blood of monozygotic twin pairs concordant or discordant for inflammatory bowel disease. Smoking habits were recorded for all twin pairs, and individuals were classified as current, former or never smokers. Of note for this clonotype: It lacks a known antigen.

The cysteine opens and the phenylalanine closes a CDR3 of 15 amino acids. Only the protein is on record. CDR1 and CDR2 are drawn from the germline V gene: SGHRS, YFSETQ. The library was built by means of 5' RACE. The input for every TCR library was 3,500 to 4,000 ng of total RNA. cDNA was synthesized with SMARTScribe reverse transcriptase in eight separate reactions per sample. During cDNA synthesis, unique molecular identifiers containing a 6-nucleotide sample barcode were introduced by template switching. Amplification of TCRalpha and TCRbeta cDNA involved two nested PCRs of 16 and 9 cycles, and each PCR was followed by bead purification. Before amplification, the cDNA was both treated with uracil DNA-glycosylase and purified with the QIAquick PCR purification kit. The second PCR added Illumina TruSeq-compatible adapters along with sample-specific barcodes. Library quality and concentration were checked on TapeStation and Qubit, and libraries were pooled at approximately 5 ng each. Pooled libraries were sequenced on an Illumina HiSeq2500 single-index Rapid Run with 2 x 100 bp reads and custom sequencing primers. In the paper's pipeline: PCR and sequencing errors were corrected by UMI-based consensus assembly using MiGEC version 1.2.6. V(D)J alignment, clonotype assembly and CDR3 extraction were performed with MiXCR version 2.1.1. Normalisation of gene usage, clonotype sharing and MAIT/NKT TCR abundance was achieved by analysing the top 1000, 10 000 and 20 000 clonotypes per sample. Diversity was computed as the inverse Simpson index with the vegan R package after downsampling to 27 000 UMIs. Statistical testing used paired Mann-Whitney U tests on the discordant twin pairs and applied Benjamini-Hochberg correction for multiple testing. TCRdb reprocessed the reads, and each CDR3 protein sequence is entered once, without DNA. V and J calls and clone size were set by TCRdb, not the authors. The sample table records about 200,000 distinct CDR3 sequences. The ten largest account for 6% to 9% of the sample.

The sequence came from a human donor with ulcerative colitis or Crohn's disease, or a healthy co-twin of an affected twin (not recorded which). The V and J genes are TRBV5-1 and TRBJ2-1. The sample taken for sequencing was blood. The CDR3 protein: CASRDGGPLGNEQFF.